One sample yielded the 5 T cell receptor beta chains listed below, sequenced in a study of graft-versus-host responses after intestinal transplantation. Clones were read by immunoSEQ multiplex PCR, and TCRdb kept only the in-frame ones, dropping some. This repertoire shows about 120,000 clones, roughly nine tenths found once; its top ten account for about 0.18%. What these receptors recognize is not known. Material: unstimulated CD4+ T cells sorted from spleen or lymph node cells, obtained before intestinal transplant. The source of these receptors is a human donor who received an intestinal transplant.

J is TRBJ2-3 and V is TRBV10-1; no reliable D call. V lost 0 bases and J 6 bases, leaving 4 bases between the germline ends. CDR1 and CDR2 from the germline V gene are WNHNN and SYGVQD (reference sequence). The CDR3 consists of 12 residues. In nucleotides, the CDR3 is TGCGCCAGCAGTGAGTCCAGGGATACGCAGTATTTT. Amino acid sequence: CASSESRDTQYF.

The chain is built from TRBV28 and TRBJ2-5; possible D gene TRBD1, 5 bases. V was pared by 5 bases and J by 2 bases, with 6 bases between. Germline V CDR1 and CDR2: MDHEN, SYDVKM. The CDR3 totals 12 residues. This CDR3 is CASSTGQETQYF. The CDR3 DNA is TGTGCCAGCAGTACAGGTCAAGAGACCCAGTACTTC.

A single count supports this clone. The CDR3 DNA reads TGTGCCAGCAGCCACCCTCCGGGGGGAGAGAGTTATGGCTACACCTTC. This sequence encodes CASSHPPGGESYGYTF. This rearrangement joins TRBV16 to TRBJ1-2; TRBD1 is a possible D gene (5 bases). Germline V gives CDR1 KGHSY, CDR2 FQNENV. The CDR3 is 16 residues long. V was trimmed by 3 bases and J by 5 bases, leaving 19 bases between them.

For the CDR3, the DNA is TGTGCCAGCAGCGTAACAGTACAGGGGGGCTATGGCTACACCTTC. It is translated as CASSVTVQGGYGYTF. The V gene is TRBV9, the J gene TRBJ1-2; 8 nucleotides agree with TRBD1. This CDR3 spans 15 amino acids. The junction had 6 bases not matched to a gene; V was cut back by 1 base and J by 4 bases. The germline V gene has CDR1 SGDLS and CDR2 YYNGEE.

V gene TRBV7-2 combines with J gene TRBJ2-7; tentative D call: TRBD2 (5 bases). The V gene lost 5 bases and the J gene lost 4 bases, with 15 bases spanning the gap. CDR1 and CDR2 from the germline V gene are SGHTA and FQGNSA. The CDR3 runs to 14 residues. CDR3: CASSRKREGYEQYF. In DNA, the CDR3 is TGTGCCAGCAGCCGCAAGAGGGAAGGGTACGAGCAGTACTTC.